This TCR beta chain stems from a study of cytomegalovirus exposure and HLA in healthy donors. Study as a whole: When 398 donors were genotyped, roughly 78% of them were found to fall in the Caucasian-associated ancestry cluster.

With 6 bases clipped from V and 5 bases from J, the junction kept 11 bases outside the gene matches. Germline lookup yields CDR1 ENHRY and CDR2 SYGVKD. This CDR3 has 15 amino acids. The study ran its PCR with 60 Vbeta and 13 Jbeta primers. In the original analysis: A follow-up analysis tallied 70 million to 80 million unique TCR beta chains, roughly 11 million shared. The table came from immunoSEQ multiplex PCR; TCRdb's copy has only in-frame clones and leaves some out. The V and J calls and clone size come from that table; D and trimming were worked out from the DNA. The sample contains some 150,000 clones, around a tenth of which appear only once.

The sequencing sample was made of PBMCs. V and J are TRBV10-3 and TRBJ1-1, with TRBD1 matching 8 bases. The source of this sequence is a male donor in good health and CMV-seronegative. The chain's CDR3 is CAIRPGGRGQTEAFF. The CDR3, as DNA: TGTGCCATCAGACCTGGGGGCAGGGGGCAAACTGAAGCTTTCTTT.